This T cell receptor (beta chain) is drawn from a study of T-cell reconstitution after alpha-beta-depleted transplantation in children. Unique molecular identifiers were incorporated during preparation of the TCRbeta library. MiXCR, applied by TCRdb to the PCR reads, yields one record per CDR3 protein. The top ten hold 2% to 2.5% of the sample, which has approximately 350,000 distinct CDR3 sequences, about 9.4% seen once. The CDR3 consists of 12 residues. Trimming left V 5 bases short and J 4 bases short, with 9 bases between. From germline, CDR1 is MNHNY and CDR2 SVGAGI (reference sequence). The sequence was collected from a human donor who donated a stem cell graft to a child with acute lymphoblastic leukemia. The sample was PBMCs from the stem cell graft donor, taken from the stem cell graft. V usage is TRBV6-6 and J usage is TRBJ2-7; D uncertain. The CDR3 sequence: CASSLRTYEQYF. CDR3 coding DNA: TGTGCCAGCAGTCTTAGGACGTACGAGCAGTACTTC.